The subject of this entry is one T cell receptor beta chain. No antigen is known for it. This entry comes from a study of shared clonotypes between healthy human individuals. Findings of the study overall: Rarefaction showed that sequencing of sorted subsets was incomplete (despite large depth). Sampling covered blood only; tissue repertoires likely differ.

The genomic DNA of each subset was split evenly across several immunoSEQ plates. Clones were sequenced by immunoSEQ multiplex PCR, and TCRdb holds only the in-frame ones, with some missing. The sample gives about 510,000 clones, 95% to 97% of which show up once; 0.05% to 0.07% is in the top ten. The germline gives CDR1 LNHDA, CDR2 SQIVND (reference sequence). The length of the CDR3 is 14 residues. V was clipped by 6 bases and J by 3 bases, with 14 bases between them. Into CD45RA+ naive and CD45RA-negative memory subsets, the CD4+ cells were split. This receptor was taken from a woman between 25 and 40 years old in good health. The V gene is TRBV19, the J gene TRBJ1-1, with D uncertain. Sequences were obtained from naive CD4+ T cells sorted from blood. Subset in this sample: CD45RA+ positively selected. CDR3 amino acids: CASRPRAVDTEAFF. The CDR3 DNA is TGTGCCAGTAGACCAAGGGCTGTCGACACTGAAGCTTTCTTT.